These 8 T cell receptor beta chains were all obtained from the same sample, sequenced in a study of graft-versus-host responses after intestinal transplantation. Clones were sequenced by immunoSEQ multiplex PCR, and TCRdb holds only the in-frame ones, with some missing. The sample shows about 37,000 clones, approximately 86% of them seen only once. Investigators treated the graft tissue so that it released intraepithelial and lamina propria lymphocytes. The material was ileum tissue, obtained 200 to 210 days after intestinal transplant. These receptors all come from a human patient who received an intestinal transplant, so some T cells may come from the graft donor.

In this sample, this clone turned up once. The rearrangement links TRBV28 to TRBJ2-2, with no clear D. With 3 bases removed from V and 3 bases from J, the gap between germline ends came to 11 bases. Germline CDR1 MDHEN, CDR2 SYDVKM. The CDR3 covers 15 residues. This CDR3 is CASSFSSGYTGELFF. CDR3 nucleotides: TGTGCCAGCAGTTTTAGTTCGGGTTACACCGGGGAGCTGTTTTTT.

The rearrangement uses TRBV27 and TRBJ2-3; D may be TRBD1 (5 bases). CDR1 MNHEY and CDR2 SMNVEV come from the germline V gene (reference sequence). V was trimmed by 4 bases and J by 2 bases, leaving 13 bases between them. This CDR3 is 15 amino acids long. The CDR3 DNA sequence: TGTGCCAGCAGTTCCTATAGACAGTTCACAGATACGCAGTATTTT. As protein: CASSSYRQFTDTQYF.

This clone was picked up one time. This rearrangement joins TRBV9 to TRBJ2-1; D gene uncertain. V dropped 3 bases and J dropped 6 bases, with 13 bases sitting between them. CDR1 and CDR2 from the germline V gene are SGDLS and YYNGEE. CDR3 length equals 14 residues. The CDR3 region is CASSARPGRNEQFF. The CDR3 nucleotides read TGTGCCAGCAGCGCCCGGCCTGGCCGCAATGAGCAGTTCTTC. Full variable domain (remainder filled in from reference TRBV9 and TRBJ2-1): DSGVTQTPKHLITATGQRVTLRCSPRSGDLSVYWYQQSLDQGLQFLIQYYNGEERAKGNILERFSAQQFPDLHSELNLSSLELGDSALYFCASSARPGRNEQFFGPGTRLTVL.

Worth noting for this clone: Germline and junction disagree at one end, which may indicate a read error. The J gene is TRBJ2-3, the V gene TRBV7-7; possibly TRBD1 for D (5 bases). CDR1 SSHAT and CDR2 FNYEAQ come from the germline V gene (reference sequence). The CDR3 runs to 15 residues. CDR3 bases: TGTGCTAGCAGCTTAGGGCAGGGCGACTGGAATACGCAGTATTTT. Translating it yields CASSLGQGDWNTQYF.

CDR3 amino acids: CASTTGRAQETQYF. In DNA form, the CDR3 reads TGTGCCAGCACGACAGGGAGGGCTCAAGAGACCCAGTACTTC. The V and J genes are TRBV6-6 and TRBJ2-5; the D call may be TRBD1 or TRBD2 (7 bases each). V lost 7 bases and J lost 2, with 14 bases in between. The CDR3 runs 14 residues. Germline V CDR1 and CDR2: MNHNY, SVGAGI (reference sequence).

In the case of this clone: The junction departs from the called germline gene at one end, perhaps through a read error. This sample includes further DNA sequences coding for the same CDR3. The chain couples TRBV6-5 to TRBJ1-2; D is unclear. CDR3 size: 14 residues. CDR1 is MNHEY, CDR2 SVGAGI, per germline. The CDR3 region is CASSNSGRNYGYTF. CDR3 DNA: TGCGCCAGCAGTAATTCCGGACGGAACTATGGCTACACCTTC.

The chain uses TRBV5-1 and TRBJ2-3; maybe TRBD2 (5 bases). The CDR3 covers 15 residues. Per germline, CDR1 SGHRS and CDR2 YFSETQ. V lost 6 bases and J 0 bases, leaving 14 bases between the germline ends. The CDR3 region has the DNA TGCGCCAGCACCGAGGGAGACCCTAGCACAGATACGCAGTATTTT. Its translation: CASTEGDPSTDTQYF.

This clone was seen just once. CDR3 amino acids: CASSLDPPTGELFF. The CDR3 DNA sequence: TGTGCCAGCAGCTTGGACCCCCCCACCGGGGAGCTGTTTTTT. J is TRBJ2-2 and V is TRBV5-6; no clear D gene. V was clipped by 0 bases and J by 4 bases, with 7 bases between them. CDR3 length equals 14 residues. Germline lookup yields CDR1 SGHDT and CDR2 YYEEEE.